This T cell receptor beta chain was observed in a study of T cells after yellow fever vaccination. This CDR3 contains 15 residues. Trimming took 8 bases from V and 4 from J; bases not matched to a gene: 9. This clonotype occurred a few times. TCRdb re-called the 5' RACE reads through MiXCR, storing one row per CDR3 protein. The table includes roughly 320,000 distinct CDR3 sequences, approximately 12% detected once. V gene TRBV12-3 or TRBV12-4 combines with J gene TRBJ2-3; TRBD2 matches 10 bases. The specimen comprised CD4+ T cells sorted from PBMCs, sampled 45 days after the yellow fever booster vaccination. The clonotype was recovered from a young man who received the YFV17D yellow fever vaccine. The CDR3 here is CASSTAGGRSDTQYF. CDR3 in DNA: TGTGCCAGCTCGACAGCGGGGGGGCGTTCAGATACGCAGTATTTT.